This TCR beta chain was recovered during a study of T cell responses to AZD1222 COVID-19 vaccine. Study-wide results and limits: Spike regions recognized by vaccine-associated CD4 TCRs spanned the protein, led by 160-218 and 743-854. Repertoires were collected only later (after the peak T cell response had occurred).

From germline, CDR1 is GTSNPN and CDR2 SVGIG (reference sequence). The CDR3 extends over 19 amino acids. Unmatched junction bases numbered 16, after V lost 4 bases and J lost 0 bases. For this clone: What it binds is not known.

The protocol was immunoSEQ multiplex PCR, while the TCRdb copy is restricted to in-frame clones and leaves out a portion. Of some 120,000 clones detected, 85% to 95% appear once; the ten largest clones hold roughly 0.96%. The chain uses TRBV30 and TRBJ2-7; 12 nucleotides align to TRBD1. This specimen was peripheral blood, taken on day 0 of AZD1222 vaccination. This TCR came from an adult in good health. The CDR3 DNA is TGTGCCTGGAAAAATTGGGGGACAGGGGGCCAAAAAAGCTCCTACGAGCAGTACTTC. This sequence encodes CAWKNWGTGGQKSSYEQYF. The full variable domain, with the rest looked up from reference TRBV30 and TRBJ2-7, is SQTIHQWPATLVQPVGSPLSLECTVEGTSNPNLYWYRQAAGRGLQLLFYSVGIGQISSEVPQNLSASRPQDRQFILSSKKLLLSDSGFYLCAWKNWGTGGQKSSYEQYFGPGTRLTVT.